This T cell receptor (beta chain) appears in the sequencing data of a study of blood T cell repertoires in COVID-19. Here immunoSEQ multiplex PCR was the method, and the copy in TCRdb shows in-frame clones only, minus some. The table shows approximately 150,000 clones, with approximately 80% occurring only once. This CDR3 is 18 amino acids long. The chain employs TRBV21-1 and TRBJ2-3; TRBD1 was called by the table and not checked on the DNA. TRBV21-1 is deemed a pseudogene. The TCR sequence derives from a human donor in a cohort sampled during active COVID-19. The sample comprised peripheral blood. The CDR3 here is CASSKDDFPGQGADTQYF. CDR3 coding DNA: TGTGCCAGCAGCAAAGACGATTTTCCGGGACAGGGGGCAGATACGCAGTATTTT.